These T cell receptor beta chains were read from a single sample in a study of T cell responses to AZD1222 COVID-19 vaccine. Measured with immunoSEQ multiplex PCR; TCRdb has only the in-frame clones, and not every one. The sample has around 150,000 clones; approximately 84% are singletons. This specimen was peripheral blood, taken on day 0 of AZD1222 vaccination. Every receptor here comes from an adult in good health. The CDR3 runs from the conserved cysteine through the conserved F or W. D genes are given only for firm matches. Size is omitted from some rows. Given values are once, few, many or a class for expanded clones.

>.|.|TRBV12-3/TRBV12-4|TRBJ1-2
CASSLARSHGYTF
TGTGCCAGCAGTTTAGCGCGTAGTCATGGCTACACCTTC
>TRBD1|few|TRBV27|TRBJ1-6
CASSLVGQGIYNSPLHF
TGTGCCAGCAGTTTAGTAGGACAGGGAATCTATAATTCACCCCTCCACTTT
>TRBD2|.|TRBV19|TRBJ2-5
CASSERGGQETQYF
TGTGCCAGTAGTGAGCGGGGGGGCCAAGAGACCCAGTACTTC
>.|.|TRBV4-2|TRBJ2-7
CASSQVVGTEEQYF
TGTGCCAGCAGCCAAGTTGTAGGGACTGAGGAGCAGTACTTC
>TRBD1|.|TRBV5-6|TRBJ1-4
CASSSRQGTNEKLFF
TGTGCCAGCAGCTCCCGACAGGGGACTAATGAAAAACTGTTTTTT
>.|.|TRBV7-8|TRBJ1-5
CASSHPGGQPQHF
TGTGCCAGCAGCCACCCGGGAGGGCAGCCCCAGCATTTT
>.|once|TRBV7-2|TRBJ1-2
CASSLGGEANYGYTF
TGTGCCAGCAGCTTAGGGGGGGAAGCTAACTATGGCTACACCTTC
>.|.|TRBV7-9|TRBJ1-6
CASRSGSSPLHF
TGTGCCAGCAGGTCTGGGTCCTCACCCCTCCACTTT
>.|.|TRBV3-1/TRBV3-2|TRBJ1-2
CASSQGQGRVSNYGYTF
TGTGCCAGCAGCCAAGGGCAGGGGAGAGTATCTAACTATGGCTACACCTTC
>.|.|TRBV5-1|TRBJ2-2
CASSPGHANTGELFF
TGCGCCAGCAGTCCTGGACATGCGAACACCGGGGAGCTGTTTTTT
>TRBD1|.|TRBV18|TRBJ1-5
CASSPPGRGHQPQHF
TGTGCCAGCTCACCACCGGGCAGGGGGCATCAGCCCCAGCATTTT
>TRBD1|.|TRBV9|TRBJ1-1
CASSVGGPGGNEAFF
TGTGCCAGCAGCGTAGGAGGGCCAGGGGGAAATGAAGCTTTCTTT
>TRBD1|few|TRBV6-6|TRBJ1-6
CASSPPRQGHNSPLHF
TGTGCCAGCAGTCCTCCCCGACAGGGTCATAATTCACCCCTCCACTTT
>.|.|TRBV7-9|TRBJ1-3
CASSLAGSSGNTIYF
TGTGCCAGCAGCTTGGCAGGGAGCTCTGGAAACACCATATATTTT
>.|.|TRBV21-1|TRBJ1-1
CASSKGGIGTEAFF
TGTGCCAGCAGCAAAGGGGGGATCGGCACTGAAGCTTTCTTT
>TRBD2|few|TRBV24-1|TRBJ2-4
CATGSGGGDKNIQYF
TGTGCCACGGGTAGCGGGGGGGGTGACAAAAACATTCAGTACTTC
>TRBD1|.|TRBV3-1/TRBV3-2|TRBJ1-5
CASSFGTGTNQPQHF
TGTGCCAGCAGTTTCGGGACAGGGACAAATCAGCCCCAGCATTTT
>.|few|TRBV5-4|TRBJ1-1
CASSLGMNTEAFF
TGTGCCAGCAGCCTCGGGATGAACACTGAAGCTTTCTTT
>.|.|TRBV19|TRBJ1-5
CASSIVGGGQPQHF
TGTGCCAGTAGTATAGTTGGGGGGGGTCAGCCCCAGCATTTT
>.|.|TRBV6-5|TRBJ1-2
CASSYSGRDYGYTF
TGTGCCAGCAGTTACTCGGGCAGGGATTATGGCTACACCTTC
>.|many|TRBV12-3/TRBV12-4|TRBJ1-1
CASSLGGAEAFF
TGTGCCAGCAGTTTAGGGGGGGCGGAAGCTTTCTTT
>.|.|TRBV27|TRBJ1-5
CASSLSRYSLNSNQPQHF
TGTGCCAGCAGTTTATCTCGCTACAGCCTCAATAGCAATCAGCCCCAGCATTTT
>.|.|TRBV5-4|TRBJ2-6
CASSLDSSGANVLTF
TGTGCCAGCAGCTTGGACAGCTCTGGGGCCAACGTCCTGACTTTC
>TRBD1|.|TRBV19|TRBJ2-7
CASSFRTGGPYEQYF
TGTGCCAGTAGTTTTCGGACAGGGGGCCCCTACGAGCAGTACTTC
>.|.|TRBV19|TRBJ1-1
CASSGLKGWTEAFF
TGTGCCAGTAGTGGGCTTAAGGGGTGGACTGAAGCTTTCTTT
>TRBD1|.|TRBV19|TRBJ1-2
CASSIGWTGIDYYGYTF
TGTGCCAGTAGTATCGGATGGACAGGGATTGACTACTATGGCTACACCTTC
>.|.|TRBV11-2|TRBJ1-6
CASSLAPRGSYNSPLHF
TGTGCCAGCAGCTTAGCCCCCCGTGGCTCCTATAATTCACCCCTCCACTTT
>.|.|TRBV28|TRBJ1-1
CASTQTNTEAFF
TGTGCCAGCACACAAACAAACACTGAAGCTTTCTTT
>.|.|TRBV3-1/TRBV3-2|TRBJ1-6
CASSQSSTGNSPLHF
TGTGCCAGCAGCCAATCATCTACAGGGAATTCACCCCTCCACTTT